The 21 T cell receptor beta chains given below trace back to one sample, sequenced in a study of T cell responses to AZD1222 COVID-19 vaccine (dated by TCRdb to the early 2020s). To prepare the library, the immunoSEQ multiplex PCR assay was applied. TCRdb limited this immuneACCESS table to in-frame rearrangements with V and J called. A share of clones is missing; checked studies link under half to unresolved V genes, and the rest is unexplained. The table for this sample lists about 130,000 clones; 80% to 90% of them were counted only once. The ten most abundant clones make up about 5% of the sample. The intended sense of this specimen's time point label: baseline before first vaccination. The sequencing here drew on peripheral blood, taken on day 0 of AZD1222 vaccination. These receptors originate from an adult in good health.

This chain uses TRBV5-1 with TRBJ1-1, with no clear D. This CDR3 comprises 13 residues. Trimming cost V 0 bases and J 4 bases, with 7 bases left between them. CDR1 is SGHRS, CDR2 YFSETQ, per germline. The CDR3 sequence: CASSLDSPTEAFF. DNA of the CDR3: TGCGCCAGCAGCTTGGACAGTCCCACTGAAGCTTTCTTT.

This clone was detected only once. The J gene is TRBJ2-7, the V gene TRBV7-9, with 7 bases matching TRBD1. The CDR3 totals 15 residues. The V gene end was trimmed by 2 bases and the J gene end by 5 bases; junction bases not matched to a gene: 9. Germline values: CDR1 SEHNR, CDR2 FQNEAQ (reference sequence). The CDR3 DNA reads TGTGCCAGCAGCTTAACATTAAGTACAGGGGACGAGCAGTACTTC. Its protein is CASSLTLSTGDEQYF.

The chain carries TRBV5-1 and TRBJ2-7; TRBD2 agrees at 7 bases. This CDR3 has 14 residues. Looked up from germline, CDR1 is SGHRS and CDR2 is YFSETQ. With 5 bases clipped from V and 3 bases from J, the junction kept 8 bases outside the gene matches. Here the CDR3 DNA reads TGCGCCAGCAGTCAGGGAGCGGGGATCTACGAGCAGTACTTC. Amino acid sequence: CASSQGAGIYEQYF.

This clone was recorded a few times. This chain links TRBV5-1 with TRBJ2-7; 8 nucleotides align to TRBD1. V lost 0 bases, J lost 13 bases, and 12 bases stayed unmatched. The length of the CDR3 is 14 residues. In germline, CDR1 is SGHRS, CDR2 YFSETQ. Written as DNA, the CDR3 is TGCGCCAGCAGCTTGGAAGGGGGGCAAGGGACAGGCTACTTC. Translation: CASSLEGGQGTGYF.

The V and J genes are TRBV10-3 and TRBJ1-2, with 8 bases lining up with TRBD1. Per germline, CDR1 ENHRY and CDR2 SYGVKD. The CDR3 contains 13 residues. V shed 7 bases and J 3 bases; nucleotides not matched to a gene: 4. CDR3 in amino acids: CAITPDRDYGYTF. The CDR3 DNA reads as TGTGCCATCACCCCGGACAGGGACTATGGCTACACCTTC.

The chain links TRBV7-2 to TRBJ2-1, with D possibly TRBD2 on 6 matching bases. V was pared by 6 bases and J by 6 bases, with 18 bases between. The CDR3 runs 15 residues. The germline V gene encodes CDR1 SGHTA and CDR2 FQGNSA. The CDR3 loop reads CASSFSGGRANEQFF. In nucleotides, the CDR3 is TGTGCCAGCAGTTTTAGCGGAGGACGGGCCAATGAGCAGTTCTTC.

The chain combines TRBV2 with TRBJ2-7, with D tentatively TRBD2 (7 bases). V was cut by 6 bases and J by 0 bases, with 18 bases left in between. The length of the CDR3 is 16 residues. Germline V gene data show CDR1 as SNHLY and CDR2 as FYNNEI. In nucleotides, the CDR3 is TGTGCCAGCAGGGGAGGGGGAGGGACGGGCTCCTACGAGCAGTACTTC. It translates to CASRGGGGTGSYEQYF.

This rearrangement joins TRBV4-1 to TRBJ2-3, with TRBD1 matching 9 bases. Germline V gene lookup returns CDR1 MGHRA and CDR2 YSYEKL. CDR3 length: 20 amino acids. Germline trimming cut 4 bases from V and 8 bases from J; bases unmatched to any gene: 25. CDR3 coding DNA: TGCGCCAGCAGCCCGGCCCCGGGACAGGGCCCGATATTTCCTATTGGTACGCAGTATTTT. It is translated as CASSPAPGQGPIFPIGTQYF.

V usage is TRBV14 and J usage is TRBJ2-7, with TRBD2 matching over 7 bases. The germline V gene encodes CDR1 SGHDN and CDR2 FVKESK. V lost 2 bases to trimming and J lost 4 bases; unmatched junction nucleotides: 11. The CDR3 runs 16 residues. CDR3: CASSQRAVTSRYEQYF. CDR3 coding DNA: TGTGCCAGCAGCCAACGCGCGGTGACTAGCCGATACGAGCAGTACTTC.

The rearrangement joins TRBV5-1 to TRBJ2-5, with TRBD1 matching over 7 bases. Losses at the gene ends were 4 bases for V and 4 bases for J; bases not matched to a gene: 10. From germline, CDR1 is SGHRS and CDR2 YFSETQ. This CDR3 is built from 15 residues. CDR3 in DNA: TGCGCCAGCAGCCGGGCGATGGGGACAGTAGAGACCCAGTACTTC. This gives the protein CASSRAMGTVETQYF.

The chain has TRBV11-2 and TRBJ2-7; 9 positions match TRBD2. The germline CDR1 and CDR2 sequences are SGHAT and FQNNGV. Losses at the gene ends were 5 bases for V and 7 bases for J; bases not matched to a gene: 12. This CDR3 is 15 amino acids long. The CDR3 nucleotides are TGTGCCAGCAGCCTGAATTTAGCGGGAGAGCAGGAGCAGTACTTC. Protein: CASSLNLAGEQEQYF.

This chain links TRBV18 with TRBJ1-1, with D possibly matching TRBD1 (5 bases). Germline loops: CDR1 KGHSH, CDR2 LQKENI. The CDR3 contains 13 residues. Trimming removed 4 bases at V and 1 base at J, with 7 bases between. CDR3 protein: CASSRGENTEAFF. The CDR3 DNA sequence: TGTGCCAGCTCACGAGGGGAGAACACTGAAGCTTTCTTT.

This sequence joins TRBV7-9 and TRBJ1-1; 7 nucleotides align to TRBD1. Germline lookup yields CDR1 SEHNR and CDR2 FQNEAQ (reference sequence). The CDR3 sequence is 13 residues long. The V and J ends lost 5 bases and 2 bases, in that order; junction bases with no gene match: 2. As DNA, the CDR3 is TGTGCCAGCAGCCCAGGGGGAAACACTGAAGCTTTCTTT. Amino acids: CASSPGGNTEAFF. The complete variable domain, with remaining parts taken from reference TRBV7-9 and TRBJ1-1, reads DTGVSQNPRHKITKRGQNVTFRCDPISEHNRLYWYRQTLGQGPEFLTYFQNEAQLEKSRLLSDRFSAERPKGSFSTLEIQRTEQGDSAMYLCASSPGGNTEAFFGQGTRLTVV.

The chain carries TRBV19 and TRBJ1-5; D not certain. Per germline, CDR1 LNHDA and CDR2 SQIVND (reference sequence). The CDR3 contains 15 residues. V was shortened by 5 bases and J by 1 base, with 12 bases between the two germline ends. The CDR3 coding sequence is TGTGCCAGTAGTCGCAGGTGGGAAAGCAATCAGCCCCAGCATTTT. This gives the protein CASSRRWESNQPQHF.

The CDR3 nucleotides read TGCAGTGCTAGTGTCCTAAATGAAAAACTGTTTTTT. Translated: CSASVLNEKLFF. The chain employs TRBV20-1 and TRBJ1-4; D is unresolved. The germline V gene has CDR1 DFQATT and CDR2 SNEGSKA (reference sequence). The ends were cut back, 3 bases at V and 5 bases at J, with 7 bases in the middle. The CDR3 spans 12 residues.

The J gene is TRBJ2-7, the V gene TRBV2; TRBD2 matches 10 bases. Germline trimming cut 6 bases from V and 1 base from J; bases unmatched to any gene: 6. CDR1 and CDR2 (germline): SNHLY, FYNNEI. There are 15 residues in the CDR3. Here the CDR3 reads CASRKTSGSSYEQYF. CDR3 bases: TGTGCCAGCAGGAAGACTAGCGGGTCTTCCTACGAGCAGTACTTC.

The gene calls are TRBV5-8 and TRBJ2-6, with D unresolved. Trimming pared 0 bases from V and 0 bases from J, leaving 7 bases between. The CDR3 is made up of 16 amino acids. The germline V gene has CDR1 SGHTS and CDR2 YDEGEE. CDR3 nucleotides: TGTGCCAGCAGCTTGGGCAGACGCTCTGGGGCCAACGTCCTGACTTTC. Amino acid sequence: CASSLGRRSGANVLTF.

This chain joins TRBV28 and TRBJ1-2; TRBD1 is a possible D gene (6 bases). The CDR3 totals 13 residues. Germline V gives CDR1 MDHEN, CDR2 SYDVKM. With 3 bases removed from V and 5 bases from J, the gap between germline ends came to 10 bases. The CDR3 protein is CASSLNRDYGYTF. The CDR3 coding sequence is TGTGCCAGCAGTTTGAACAGGGATTATGGCTACACCTTC.

The genes are TRBV7-3 and TRBJ2-3; D may be TRBD2 (5 bases). Germline V gene data show CDR1 as SGHTA and CDR2 as FQGTGA. V lost 8 bases, J lost 0 bases, and 12 bases lay in between. The CDR3 sequence is 14 residues long. In nucleotides, the CDR3 is TGTGCCAGCGCTAACCGAGGGAGCACAGATACGCAGTATTTT. Translation gives CASANRGSTDTQYF. Variable domain in full (rest from reference TRBV7-3 and TRBJ2-3): GAGVSQTPSNKVTEKGKYVELRCDPISGHTALYWYRQSLGQGPEFLIYFQGTGAADDSGLPNDRFFAVRPEGSVSTLKIQRTERGDSAVYLCASANRGSTDTQYFGPGTRLTVL.

The chain uses TRBV28 and TRBJ2-3, with 7 bases identical to TRBD1. The CDR3 has 15 residues. The V gene end was trimmed by 4 bases and the J gene end by 2 bases; junction bases not matched to a gene: 6. From germline, CDR1 is MDHEN and CDR2 SYDVKM. The DNA for the CDR3 is TGTGCCAGCAGTTCGCCGGGACAGCACACAGATACGCAGTATTTT. Encoded protein: CASSSPGQHTDTQYF.

The chain has TRBV12-3 or TRBV12-4 and TRBJ2-3; D unclear. The CDR3 is made up of 12 amino acids. Deletions cut 3 bases from V and 2 bases from J, with 3 bases between. The CDR3 here is CASSFSTDTQYF. CDR3 nucleotides: TGTGCCAGCAGTTTTTCCACAGATACGCAGTATTTT.